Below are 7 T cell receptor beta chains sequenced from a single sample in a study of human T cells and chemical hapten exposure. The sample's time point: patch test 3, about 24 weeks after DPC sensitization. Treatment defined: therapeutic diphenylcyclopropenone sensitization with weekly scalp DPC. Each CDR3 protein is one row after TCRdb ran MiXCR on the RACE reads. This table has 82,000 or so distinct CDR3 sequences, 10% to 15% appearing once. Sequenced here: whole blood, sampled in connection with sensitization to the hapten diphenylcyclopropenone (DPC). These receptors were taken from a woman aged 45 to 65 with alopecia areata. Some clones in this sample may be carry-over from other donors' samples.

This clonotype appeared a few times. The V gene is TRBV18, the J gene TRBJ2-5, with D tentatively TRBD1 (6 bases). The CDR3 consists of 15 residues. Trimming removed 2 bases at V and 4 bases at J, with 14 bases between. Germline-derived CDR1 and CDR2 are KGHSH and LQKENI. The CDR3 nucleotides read TGTGCCAGCTCACCAGACAACCTCAGGGGAGAGACCCAGTACTTC. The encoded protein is CASSPDNLRGETQYF.

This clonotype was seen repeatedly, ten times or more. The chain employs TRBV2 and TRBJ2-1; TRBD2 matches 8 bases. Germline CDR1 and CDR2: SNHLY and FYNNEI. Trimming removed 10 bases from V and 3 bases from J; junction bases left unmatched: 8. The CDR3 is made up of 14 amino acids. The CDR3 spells CATKAGADYNEQFF. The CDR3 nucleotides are TGTGCCACCAAAGCGGGAGCCGACTACAATGAGCAGTTCTTC.

The chain's CDR3 is CASSQVGFNYGYTF. DNA for the CDR3: TGTGCCAGCAGCCAAGTGGGTTTTAACTATGGCTACACCTTC. V gene TRBV3-1 combines with J gene TRBJ1-2; the D is unclear. The V and J ends lost 1 base and 1 base respectively, with 7 bases between them. The length of the CDR3 is 14 residues. Germline V CDR1 and CDR2: LGHDT, YNNKEL (reference sequence).

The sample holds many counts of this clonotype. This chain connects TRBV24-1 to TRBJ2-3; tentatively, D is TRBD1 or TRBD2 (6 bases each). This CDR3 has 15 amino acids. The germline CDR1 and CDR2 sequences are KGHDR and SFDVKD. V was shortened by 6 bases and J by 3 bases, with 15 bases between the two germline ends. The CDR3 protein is CATSPRGGSTDTQYF. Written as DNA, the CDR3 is TGTGCCACCAGTCCCAGGGGAGGAAGTACAGATACGCAGTATTTT.

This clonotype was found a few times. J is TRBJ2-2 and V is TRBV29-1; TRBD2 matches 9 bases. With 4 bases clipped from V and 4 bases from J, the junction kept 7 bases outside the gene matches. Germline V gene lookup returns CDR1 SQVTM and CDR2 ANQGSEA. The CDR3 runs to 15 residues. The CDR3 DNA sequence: TGCAGCGTTGCAAAGCGGGGGGAAACCACCGGGGAGCTGTTTTTT. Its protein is CSVAKRGETTGELFF.

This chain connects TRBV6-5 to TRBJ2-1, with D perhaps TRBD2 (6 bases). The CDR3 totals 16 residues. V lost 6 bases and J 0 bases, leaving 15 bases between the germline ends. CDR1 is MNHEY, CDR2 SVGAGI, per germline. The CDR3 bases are TGTGCCAGCAGGCGGGACCCACTCCGCTCCTACAATGAGCAGTTCTTC. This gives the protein CASRRDPLRSYNEQFF.

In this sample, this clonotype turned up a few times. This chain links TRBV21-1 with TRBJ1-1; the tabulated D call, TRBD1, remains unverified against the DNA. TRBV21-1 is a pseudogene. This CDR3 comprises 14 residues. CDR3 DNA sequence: TGTGCCAGCAGCAGTACAGGGGAGTACACTGAAGCTTTCTTT. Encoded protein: CASSSTGEYTEAFF.